This TCR beta chain comes out of a study of CXCR3-negative and CXCR3-positive naive CD8 T cells. About the research overall: Overall TRB read output was approximately 150 million, and each library contained about 1.5 +/- 0.3 million reads.

Regarding this clonotype: Its antigen is still unknown.

General observations from the study: The TRB CDR3s that CXCR3-positive naive cells carried were more hydrophobic than those of CXCR3-negative naive cells.

The CDR3 length is 15 residues. Germline V gene data show CDR1 as SQVTM and CDR2 as ANQGSEA. In triplicate, each CD8+ T cell subset was sorted at 300,000 cells per replicate. A CD45RO-CCR7+CD27+CD95- phenotype identified naive CD8+ T cells. Researchers prepared the TRB cDNA libraries using 5' RACE with UMI labels. TCRdb re-called the 5' RACE reads; one entry per CDR3 protein, DNA not given. This sample's table has approximately 100,000 distinct CDR3 sequences. The sample taken for sequencing was naive CXCR3+ CD8+ T cells from blood. Regarding subset: CD45RO-CCR7+CD27+CD95- naive CD8+ T cells expressing CXCR3 (TNR3+). V gene TRBV29-1 combines with J gene TRBJ2-3; with no DNA, the TCRdb D assignment of TRBD1 cannot be verified. The sequence derives from a human donor in good health. Some clones in this sample may be carry-over from other donors' samples. The CDR3 loop is CSVELGGVLPDTQYF.